One T cell receptor (beta chain) is described in this entry. The antigen it recognizes is unknown. No per-base quality is available; no much larger clone lies one base away. The library relied on RT-PCR. Sequencing instrument: NextSeq 550. Using fastp at Q25 and MiXCR, TCRdb reprocessed the public reads and kept productive beta chains. Entries are consolidated by CDR3 protein sequence, retaining the most common genes and DNA. In all, the sample holds roughly 140,000 distinct CDR3 sequences, and over 35% of those were seen once. 50% to 65% of the sample comes from the top ten. The data belong to a study of patients and donors after allogeneic stem cell transplantation (dated by TCRdb to the early 2020s). The sequence was obtained from a human donor who was either an allogeneic HSCT recipient or a stem cell or donor lymphocyte infusion donor (not recorded which). It is not recorded whose cells these are; they may come from a transplant donor. The material sequenced was blood, either unsorted or a sorted T cell fraction (not recorded which).

The sequenced DNA is TGTGCCGCCGGGGAGGGGAGGGCCCAGCATTTT. This sequence encodes CAAGEGRAQHF. In this chain, TRBV10-3 is recombined with TRBJ1-5, and the D gene may be TRBD1, 5 bases matching. Taken from the germline V gene, the CDR1 and CDR2 loops are ENHRY and SYGVKD. Relative to germline, V is 11 bases shorter and J is 11 bases shorter, with 16 bases between their ends. From the cysteine up to the phenylalanine, the CDR3 has a length of 11 residues. Only the CDR3 DNA stays, 33 bases, in frame from base 1.